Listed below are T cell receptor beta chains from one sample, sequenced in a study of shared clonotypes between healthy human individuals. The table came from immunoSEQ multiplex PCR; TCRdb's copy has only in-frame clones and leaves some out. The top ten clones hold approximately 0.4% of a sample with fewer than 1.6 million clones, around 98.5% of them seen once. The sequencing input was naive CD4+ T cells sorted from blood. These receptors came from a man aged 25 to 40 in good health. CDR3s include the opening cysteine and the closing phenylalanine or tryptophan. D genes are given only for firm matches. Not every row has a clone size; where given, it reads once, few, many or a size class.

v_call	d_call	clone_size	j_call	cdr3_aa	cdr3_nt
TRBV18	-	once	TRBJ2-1	CASSNRTGLSQSSYNEQFF	TGTGCCAGCTCCAACAGGACAGGACTATCTCAGAGCTCCTACAATGAGCAGTTCTTC
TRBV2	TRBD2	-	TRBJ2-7	CASSVLAGALGEQYF	TGTGCCAGCAGTGTTCTAGCGGGGGCCTTGGGCGAGCAGTACTTC
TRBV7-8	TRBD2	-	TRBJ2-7	CASSPALSGGPYEQYF	TGTGCCAGCAGCCCAGCTTTATCGGGAGGGCCCTACGAGCAGTACTTC
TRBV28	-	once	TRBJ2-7	CASSLYPETYEQYF	TGTGCCAGCAGTTTATATCCAGAGACTTACGAGCAGTACTTC
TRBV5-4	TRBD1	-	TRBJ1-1	CASSPGLGTGDTEAFF	TGTGCCAGCAGCCCCGGGCTAGGGACAGGGGACACTGAAGCTTTCTTT
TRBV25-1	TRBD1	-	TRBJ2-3	CASSELRGQGATDTQYF	TGTGCCAGCAGTGAATTAAGGGGGCAGGGGGCAACAGATACGCAGTATTTT
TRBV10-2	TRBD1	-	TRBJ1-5	CASSPGQGYQPQHF	TGCGCCAGCAGTCCCGGACAGGGATATCAGCCCCAGCATTTT
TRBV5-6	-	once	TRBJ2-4	CASSSKNIQYF	TGTGCCAGCAGCAGTAAAAACATTCAGTACTTC
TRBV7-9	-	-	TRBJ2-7	CASSLAEADWSEQYF	TGTGCCAGCAGCTTAGCGGAGGCGGACTGGAGCGAGCAGTACTTC
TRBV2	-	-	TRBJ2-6	CASSLGHSGANVLTF	TGTGCCAGCAGTTTGGGGCATTCAGGGGCCAACGTCCTGACTTTC
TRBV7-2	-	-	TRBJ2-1	CASSLLTIGANEQFF	TGTGCCAGCAGCTTATTAACGATCGGGGCCAATGAGCAGTTCTTC
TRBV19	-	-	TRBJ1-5	CASSIVSGGNQPQHF	TGTGCCAGTAGTATTGTTTCAGGCGGCAATCAGCCCCAGCATTTT
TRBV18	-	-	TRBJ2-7	CASSPKQGSEQYF	TGTGCCAGCTCACCGAAACAGGGCAGCGAGCAGTACTTC
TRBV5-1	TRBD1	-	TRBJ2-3	CASSFLQGAPDTQYF	TGCGCCAGCAGCTTCCTACAGGGGGCCCCAGATACGCAGTATTTT
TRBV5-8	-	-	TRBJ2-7	CASSSGPSLTFDRYEQYF	TGTGCCAGCAGCTCGGGACCGTCACTAACGTTCGATCGCTACGAGCAGTACTTC
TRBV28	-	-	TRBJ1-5	CASSLSIAYRTSKNQPQHF	TGTGCCAGCAGTTTATCCATCGCTTACAGGACATCGAAGAATCAGCCCCAGCATTTT
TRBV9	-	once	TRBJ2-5	CASSVGGSQETQYF	TGTGCCAGCAGCGTAGGGGGGTCGCAAGAGACCCAGTACTTC
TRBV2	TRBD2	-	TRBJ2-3	CASSDPRSGGTDTQYF	TGTGCCAGCAGTGATCCTCGGAGCGGGGGCACAGATACGCAGTATTTT
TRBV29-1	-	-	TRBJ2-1	CSGGQGYSNEQFF	TGCAGCGGAGGGCAGGGTTATTCCAATGAGCAGTTCTTC
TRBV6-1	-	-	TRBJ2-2	CATKSWGHAGELFF	TGTGCCACCAAATCCTGGGGCCACGCCGGGGAGCTGTTTTTT
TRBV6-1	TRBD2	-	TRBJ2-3	CASRGLADPTDTQYF	TGTGCCAGCAGAGGGCTAGCGGATCCCACAGATACGCAGTATTTT
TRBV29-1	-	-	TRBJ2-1	CSVRGSAYNEQFF	TGCAGCGTTCGAGGGAGCGCCTACAATGAGCAGTTCTTC
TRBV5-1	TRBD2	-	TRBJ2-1	CASSLTSGRRGEQFF	TGCGCCAGCAGCTTAACTAGCGGGAGGAGGGGGGAGCAGTTCTTC
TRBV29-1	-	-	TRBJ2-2	CSYTGELFF	TGCAGCTACACCGGGGAGCTGTTTTTT
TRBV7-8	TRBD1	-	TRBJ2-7	CASSTTGYEQYF	TGTGCCAGCAGCACGACAGGGTACGAGCAGTACTTC
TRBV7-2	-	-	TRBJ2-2	CASSLDLWERVTGELFF	TGTGCCAGCAGCTTAGACTTGTGGGAGAGGGTCACCGGGGAGCTGTTTTTT
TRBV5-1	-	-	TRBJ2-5	CASSLVGDDETQYF	TGCGCCAGCAGCTTGGTAGGCGATGATGAGACCCAGTACTTC
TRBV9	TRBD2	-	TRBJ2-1	CASSVVAGGRNEQFF	TGTGCCAGCAGCGTGGTGGCGGGAGGTAGGAATGAGCAGTTCTTC
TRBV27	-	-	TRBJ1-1	CASSFTVLGAEAFF	TGTGCCAGCAGTTTTACAGTCCTAGGGGCTGAAGCTTTCTTT
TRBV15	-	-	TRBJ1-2	CATSSREVVPNYGYTF	TGTGCCACCAGTAGCAGGGAGGTTGTCCCCAACTATGGCTACACCTTC
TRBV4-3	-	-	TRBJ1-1	CASSPWGPLNTEAFF	TGCGCCAGCAGCCCGTGGGGGCCTCTGAACACTGAAGCTTTCTTT
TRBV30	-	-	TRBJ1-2	CAWTTANYGYTF	TGTGCCTGGACGACAGCTAACTATGGCTACACCTTC
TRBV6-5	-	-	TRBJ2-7	CATSRVSGYEQYF	TGTGCCACCTCCCGGGTTAGCGGCTACGAGCAGTACTTC
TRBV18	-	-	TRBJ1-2	CASSPQTGGQNYGYTF	TGTGCCAGCTCACCACAGACGGGAGGGCAGAACTATGGCTACACCTTC
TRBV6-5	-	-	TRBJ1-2	CASKSEPGGNYGYTF	TGTGCCAGCAAATCCGAGCCCGGGGGAAACTATGGCTACACCTTC
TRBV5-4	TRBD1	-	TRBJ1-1	CASSGPRGRNTEAFF	TGTGCCAGCAGCGGCCCCAGGGGGCGGAACACTGAAGCTTTCTTT
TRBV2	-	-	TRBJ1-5	CASNPDSNQPQHF	TGTGCCAGCAATCCTGACAGCAATCAGCCCCAGCATTTT
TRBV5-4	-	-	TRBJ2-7	CASTMGMDSGYEQYF	TGTGCCAGCACTATGGGAATGGACAGTGGCTACGAGCAGTACTTC
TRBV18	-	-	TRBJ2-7	CASSPPGQPYEQYF	TGTGCCAGCTCACCACCGGGACAACCTTACGAGCAGTACTTC
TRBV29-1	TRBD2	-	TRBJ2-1	CSETTSGSSYNEQFF	TGCAGCGAAACGACTAGCGGGAGTAGCTACAATGAGCAGTTCTTC
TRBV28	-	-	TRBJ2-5	CASRPWGPETQYF	TGTGCCAGCAGACCCTGGGGGCCAGAGACCCAGTACTTC
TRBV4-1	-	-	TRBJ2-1	CASSQDRAGQGEQFF	TGCGCCAGCAGCCAAGATCGAGCGGGTCAGGGGGAGCAGTTCTTC
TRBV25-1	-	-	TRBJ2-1	CASSEYGYGVLFF	TGTGCCAGCAGTGAATACGGATACGGGGTTTTGTTCTTC
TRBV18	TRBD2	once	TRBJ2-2	CASSPYLAGGTNTGELFF	TGTGCCAGCTCACCATACCTAGCGGGAGGGACGAACACCGGGGAGCTGTTTTTT
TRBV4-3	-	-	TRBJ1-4	CASSQASGQGNEKLFF	TGCGCCAGCAGCCAAGCCTCCGGGCAGGGGAATGAAAAACTGTTTTTT
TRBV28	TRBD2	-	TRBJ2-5	CASSLWVTSYETQYF	TGTGCCAGCAGTTTATGGGTGACTAGCTACGAGACCCAGTACTTC
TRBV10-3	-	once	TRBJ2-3	CAISDGGADTQYF	TGTGCCATCAGTGATGGAGGGGCAGATACGCAGTATTTT
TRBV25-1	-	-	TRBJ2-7	CASSRDWPSSYEQYF	TGTGCCAGCAGCCGGGACTGGCCAAGCTCCTACGAGCAGTACTTC
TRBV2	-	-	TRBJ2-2	CASSNTGSLSGELFF	TGTGCCAGCAGTAACACAGGATCGTTGTCCGGGGAGCTGTTTTTT
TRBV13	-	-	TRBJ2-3	CASSLRGADTQYF	TGTGCCAGCAGCTTAAGGGGAGCAGATACGCAGTATTTT
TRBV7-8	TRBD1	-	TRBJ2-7	CASSETGGRGEQYF	TGTGCCAGCAGCGAGACAGGGGGCCGCGGCGAGCAGTACTTC
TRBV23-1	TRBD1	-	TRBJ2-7	CASRTTGVGYEQYF	TGCGCCAGCAGAACGACAGGGGTTGGATACGAGCAGTACTTC
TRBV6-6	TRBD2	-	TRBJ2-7	CASSKTSVSYEQYF	TGTGCCAGCAGCAAGACTAGCGTCTCCTACGAGCAGTACTTC
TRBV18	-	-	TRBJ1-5	CASSPASNQPQHF	TGTGCCAGCTCACCTGCGAGCAATCAGCCCCAGCATTTT
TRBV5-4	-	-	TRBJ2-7	CASSRLPLDLNEQYF	TGTGCCAGCAGTCGACTGCCCCTAGATTTAAACGAGCAGTACTTC